This is a list of T cell receptor beta chains from one sample in a study of CD8+CD57+ T cells in acquired aplastic anemia. MiXCR, run by TCRdb on the reads, gives a single entry per CDR3 protein. The table has about 120,000 distinct CDR3 sequences, under 65% seen once. The material sequenced was sorted CD4+, CD8+, or CD8+CD57+ T cells (not recorded which) from PBMCs. These receptors all come from a human donor with aplastic anemia. The CDR3 runs from the conserved cysteine through the conserved F or W. The D gene is left open where the match is weak. For some rows the clone size is stated as once, few or many, or as a class when expanded; others skip it.

D gene,clone size,J gene,V gene,CDR3 protein,CDR3 DNA
.,.,TRBJ1-5,TRBV10-3,CAISESRGSNQPQHF,TGTGCCATCAGTGAGTCGAGGGGGAGCAATCAGCCCCAGCATTTT
.,many,TRBJ2-2,TRBV12-3/TRBV12-4,CASSPPGELFF,TGTGCCAGCAGCCCTCCCGGGGAGCTGTTTTTT
.,.,TRBJ2-4,TRBV7-2,CASSSDEKNIQYF,TGTGCCAGCAGCTCCGACGAGAAAAACATTCAGTACTTC
TRBD1,.,TRBJ1-1,TRBV10-3,CASSTGGDTEAFF,TGTGCCAGTTCGACAGGGGGGGACACTGAAGCTTTCTTT
.,.,TRBJ2-1,TRBV6-2/TRBV6-3,CASSYQGFNEQFF,TGTGCCAGCAGTTATCAGGGATTCAATGAGCAGTTCTTC
TRBD2,many,TRBJ2-5,TRBV15,CATSWIAGETQYF,TGTGCCACCAGCTGGATAGCGGGAGAGACCCAGTACTTC
.,few,TRBJ1-2,TRBV5-4,CASSSTTANYGYTF,TGTGCCAGCAGTTCAACGACAGCCAACTATGGCTACACCTTC
.,.,TRBJ2-2,TRBV20-1,CSAPGQIGLFF,TGCAGTGCTCCCGGACAGATTGGGCTGTTTTTT
.,.,TRBJ1-4,TRBV25-1,CASSELAASTNEKLFF,TGTGCCAGCAGTGAATTGGCAGCCTCAACTAATGAAAAACTGTTTTTT
TRBD2,many,TRBJ2-3,TRBV16,CASSQPSGRATDTQYF,TGTGCCAGCAGCCAGCCCAGCGGGAGGGCCACAGATACGCAGTATTTT
TRBD1,.,TRBJ2-3,TRBV10-1,CASSQTTGGPDTQYF,TGCGCCAGCAGCCAAACGACAGGGGGCCCAGATACGCAGTATTTT
.,.,TRBJ1-5,TRBV15,CATSRDRGTINQPQHF,TGTGCCACCAGCAGAGATCGGGGCACTATCAATCAGCCCCAGCATTTT
.,.,TRBJ1-1,TRBV10-3,CASEGQMNTEAFF,TGTGCCTCCGAGGGGCAAATGAACACTGAAGCTTTCTTT
TRBD1,once,TRBJ2-1,TRBV11-1,CASSSKPGQEYNEQFF,TGTGCCAGCAGCTCCAAGCCGGGACAGGAGTACAATGAGCAGTTCTTC
.,.,TRBJ2-1,TRBV24-1,CATSAQPGEQFF,TGTGCCACCAGTGCCCAGCCGGGTGAGCAGTTCTTC
.,many,TRBJ2-3,TRBV24-1,CATSRSDTQYF,TGTGCCACCTCCCGGTCAGATACGCAGTATTTT
TRBD1,.,TRBJ2-7,TRBV6-1,CASSEFRDSTYEQYF,TGTGCCAGCAGTGAATTCCGGGACAGTACCTACGAGCAGTACTTC
.,.,TRBJ1-1,TRBV25-1,CASSGQYRTEAFF,TGTGCCAGCAGTGGACAGTACAGGACTGAAGCTTTCTTT
TRBD2,few,TRBJ2-5,TRBV29-1,CSVGHRGGSETQYF,TGCAGCGTTGGTCATCGGGGGGGGAGCGAGACCCAGTACTTC
TRBD2,once,TRBJ2-5,TRBV2,CASSGGTQETQYF,TGTGCCAGCAGCGGGGGGACCCAAGAGACCCAGTACTTC
.,.,TRBJ2-1,TRBV24-1,CATSDGTSNEQFF,TGTGCCACCAGTGATGGGACGAGCAATGAGCAGTTCTTC
.,.,TRBJ1-1,TRBV15,CATSRETTRESVAFF,TGTGCCACCAGCAGAGAAACGACGAGGGAATCGGTAGCTTTCTTT
.,.,TRBJ1-1,TRBV19,CASSIGPKLPNTEAFF,TGTGCCAGTAGTATTGGTCCGAAACTACCTAACACTGAAGCTTTCTTT
TRBD2,.,TRBJ2-3,TRBV10-3,CATKRESPNTQYF,TGTGCCACCAAGCGGGAGAGTCCCAATACGCAGTATTTT
.,.,TRBJ2-5,TRBV19,CASSTIPQETQYF,TGTGCCAGTAGTACAATCCCTCAAGAGACCCAGTACTTC
.,many,TRBJ1-5,TRBV25-1,CASSESGVGPQHF,TGTGCCAGCAGTGAATCAGGGGTTGGGCCCCAGCATTTT
.,few,TRBJ2-7,TRBV6-1,CASSDGGRGEQYF,TGTGCCAGCAGTGACGGGGGGCGAGGGGAGCAGTACTTC
.,.,TRBJ1-4,TRBV2,CASRRGESEKLFF,TGTGCCAGCCGCAGGGGAGAAAGCGAAAAACTGTTTTTT
TRBD2,few,TRBJ2-5,TRBV10-1,CASSDGTSGKVETQYF,TGCGCCAGCAGTGATGGGACTAGCGGGAAGGTAGAGACCCAGTACTTC
.,few,TRBJ2-5,TRBV28,CASSLITGDSQETQYF,TGTGCCAGCAGTTTGATCACAGGGGACTCCCAAGAGACCCAGTACTTC
TRBD2,.,TRBJ2-5,TRBV29-1,CSVVAGGPRGRETQYF,TGCAGCGTTGTAGCGGGAGGGCCAAGGGGTCGGGAGACCCAGTACTTC
.,many,TRBJ1-2,TRBV4-1,CASSRDTAYGYTF,TGCGCCAGCAGCCGGGACACCGCTTATGGCTACACCTTC
.,.,TRBJ2-1,TRBV20-1,CSVWAYDNEQFF,TGCAGTGTGTGGGCCTATGACAATGAGCAGTTCTTC
.,.,TRBJ2-7,TRBV20-1,CSAGRSGTYEQYF,TGCAGTGCCGGCAGGTCTGGTACCTACGAGCAGTACTTC
.,.,TRBJ1-4,TRBV20-1,CSASAELGIGEKLFF,TGCAGTGCTTCCGCTGAACTGGGTATTGGTGAAAAACTGTTTTTT
.,.,TRBJ1-1,TRBV7-8,CASSPNTGLLNTEAFF,TGTGCCAGCAGCCCAAATACAGGGCTCCTGAACACTGAAGCTTTCTTT
.,few,TRBJ1-2,TRBV20-1,CSASAGYGYTF,TGCAGTGCTAGTGCGGGGTATGGCTACACCTTC
.,.,TRBJ1-2,TRBV25-1,CASRTAEVYTF,TGTGCCAGCAGGACGGCTGAGGTCTACACCTTC
.,.,TRBJ2-4,TRBV29-1,CSVEGGATKNIQYF,TGCAGCGTCGAGGGGGGCGCGACCAAAAACATTCAGTACTTC
TRBD2,.,TRBJ2-7,TRBV20-1,CSARSQLAGLPYEQYF,TGCAGTGCTAGATCCCAACTAGCGGGGTTACCCTACGAGCAGTACTTC
.,once,TRBJ2-7,TRBV7-9,CASSFSGRHEQYF,TGTGCCAGCAGCTTCAGCGGCAGGCACGAGCAGTACTTC